The 9 T cell receptor beta chains below were found in one sample sequenced in a study of blood T cell repertoires in COVID-19. Only in-frame clones appear in the TCRdb table, and some are missing; sequencing was by immunoSEQ multiplex PCR. The data contain 250,000 to 300,000 clones, 89% of them singletons. Material for sequencing was PBMCs or T cells enriched from blood (not recorded which). The receptors originated from a woman in her thirties or forties who had recovered from COVID-19.

This clone was detected only once. V gene TRBV19 combines with J gene TRBJ2-3; 8 nucleotides align to TRBD2. The J segment lost 0 bases and the V segment lost 5 bases, leaving 7 bases of the junction unmatched. The CDR3 spans 16 residues. The germline V gene encodes CDR1 LNHDA and CDR2 SQIVND (reference sequence). The CDR3 sequence is CASSFSSGSSTDTQYF. CDR3 DNA sequence: TGTGCCAGTAGTTTTTCGAGCGGGAGTAGCACAGATACGCAGTATTTT.

This clone was recorded at least ten times. This sequence joins TRBV3-1 (or the pseudogene TRBV3-2) and TRBJ1-4, with D possibly being TRBD1 (6 bases). V was trimmed by 1 base and J by 7 bases, leaving 13 bases between them. The germline V gene encodes CDR1 LGHDT and CDR2 YNNKEL (reference sequence). The CDR3 is 15 residues long. In DNA, the CDR3 is TGTGCCAGCAGCCAAGGCGGACAGCGGAGTGAAAAACTGTTTTTT. Protein product: CASSQGGQRSEKLFF.

The chain uses TRBV18 and TRBJ1-2, with TRBD1 as a possible D gene (5 bases). The V gene's germline CDR1 is KGHSH and CDR2 LQKENI. The CDR3 is made up of 14 amino acids. The germline V and J ends were trimmed by 2 bases and 0 bases, with 7 bases remaining between them. DNA for the CDR3: TGTGCCAGCTCACCAGGGGCAGCTAACTATGGCTACACCTTC. Protein sequence: CASSPGAANYGYTF.

V usage is TRBV11-2 and J usage is TRBJ2-1; D may be TRBD2 (5 bases). The CDR3 covers 15 residues. Germline V gene lookup returns CDR1 SGHAT and CDR2 FQNNGV. The ends were cut back, 0 bases at V and 3 bases at J, with 9 bases in the middle. CDR3 nucleotide sequence: TGTGCCAGCAGCTTAGAGGGAGTCAGCTACAATGAGCAGTTCTTC. It translates to CASSLEGVSYNEQFF.

The genes are TRBV10-2 and TRBJ1-4, with 8 bases that match TRBD1. The V and J ends lost 6 bases and 6 bases, in that order; junction bases with no gene match: 0. The CDR3 is 12 amino acids. CDR1 WSHSY and CDR2 SAAADI come from the germline V gene. The CDR3 loop is CASRTGDEKLFF. DNA for the CDR3: TGCGCCAGCAGGACAGGGGATGAAAAACTGTTTTTT.

The CDR3 sequence is CASSISGSSGVNEKLFF. The CDR3 region has the DNA TGTGCCAGTAGTATAAGCGGTTCGTCTGGAGTTAATGAAAAACTGTTTTTT. The V call is TRBV19, the J call TRBJ1-4; D remains ambiguous. CDR1 LNHDA and CDR2 SQIVND come from the germline V gene (reference sequence). With 2 bases removed from V and 4 bases from J, the gap between germline ends came to 17 bases. The CDR3 is made up of 17 amino acids.

This rearrangement joins TRBV24-1 to TRBJ2-3; 9 bases agree with TRBD2. From germline, CDR1 is KGHDR and CDR2 SFDVKD. The CDR3 length is 15 residues. Unmatched junction bases numbered 7, after V lost 4 bases and J lost 6 bases. The CDR3 is CATSDAGGPGDTQYF. The CDR3 DNA follows: TGTGCCACCAGTGACGCGGGGGGGCCTGGCGATACGCAGTATTTT.

This clone appeared once. The chain links TRBV5-1 to TRBJ1-6; 7 nucleotides match TRBD1. CDR1 SGHRS and CDR2 YFSETQ come from the germline V gene. V shed 4 bases, J shed 7 bases, and the junction held 8 bases outside the gene matches. The CDR3 runs 15 residues. CDR3 in amino acids: CASSMGTAMNSPLHF. The CDR3 DNA follows: TGCGCCAGCAGCATGGGGACAGCTATGAATTCACCCCTCCACTTT.

The rearrangement links TRBV12-3 or TRBV12-4 to TRBJ1-5; D uncertain. Trimming took 2 bases from V and 6 from J, leaving 8 bases between them. This CDR3 has 13 amino acids. As DNA, the CDR3 is TGTGCCAGCAGTTTACGGGGAAGTCAGCCCCAGCATTTT. Translated: CASSLRGSQPQHF.